Listed below are T cell receptor beta chains from one sample, sequenced in a study of blood T cell repertoires in COVID-19. TCRdb keeps only in-frame clones here, not all; method: immunoSEQ multiplex PCR. The profile shows about 220,000 clones, 90% of them singletons. Sequencing used PBMCs or T cells enriched from blood (not recorded which). All receptors come from a young man who had been exposed to COVID-19. The CDR3 runs from the conserved cysteine through the conserved F or W. Fields, in order: J gene, V gene, CDR3 protein.

>TRBJ2-7|TRBV5-1
CASSLESPESYEQYF
>TRBJ2-2|TRBV11-3
CASSSRQTGELFF
>TRBJ2-7|TRBV6-5
CASRHHRGYEQYF
>TRBJ2-5|TRBV27
CASRTDRPFQETQYF
>TRBJ2-5|TRBV7-9
CASSPPGLAGDETQYF
>TRBJ2-2|TRBV6-5
CASSPFTGELFF
>TRBJ1-1|TRBV5-6
CASSLYSGGVTEAFF
>TRBJ2-2|TRBV19
CASSNSGGNTGELFF
>TRBJ1-2|TRBV5-1
CASSWGQDNYGYTF
>TRBJ1-6|TRBV25-1
CASRAPGLDNSPLHF
>TRBJ2-7|TRBV2
CASSESQAERGTQNF
>TRBJ2-7|TRBV3-1/TRBV3-2
CASSHTGADPYEQYF
>TRBJ1-6|TRBV19
CASNPRQGGNSPLHF
>TRBJ1-2|TRBV29-1
CSVEGTGNYGYTF
>TRBJ2-3|TRBV27
CASTLGRGGPTDTQYF
>TRBJ1-1|TRBV15
CATSRNTGNTEAFF
>TRBJ2-7|TRBV27
CASSVDLGTYEQYF
>TRBJ2-5|TRBV24-1
CATNLAGEETQYF
>TRBJ1-2|TRBV19
CASSITGVRAYGYTF
>TRBJ2-5|TRBV5-4
CASSLGPGGQETQYF
>TRBJ2-5|TRBV5-1
CASSLIGGAPQETQYF
>TRBJ2-2|TRBV19
CATMDSRDRVNTGELFF
>TRBJ2-7|TRBV2
CASSVDRGQREQYF
>TRBJ1-3|TRBV5-4
CASSLTGSGNTIYF
>TRBJ1-5|TRBV18
CASSPRQSSNQPQHF
>TRBJ2-3|TRBV9
CASSATSGGAFTDTQYF
>TRBJ1-3|TRBV5-1
CASSLKQVGSGNTIYF
>TRBJ1-6|TRBV4-1
CASSQRPGAASPLHF
>TRBJ1-1|TRBV30
CACIGQMNTEAFF
>TRBJ1-6|TRBV7-9
CASNVGTGLRNGSPLHF
>TRBJ2-1|TRBV19
CASSIGQGAIHEQFF
>TRBJ1-6|TRBV10-3
CAAGQGNSPLHF
>TRBJ2-1|TRBV27
CASSLGGGEQFF
>TRBJ1-4|TRBV2
CASSVDRSNEKLFF
>TRBJ2-2|TRBV11-2
CASSYGGGGYNTGELFF
>TRBJ1-5|TRBV21-1
CASIPGTAYQPQHF
>TRBJ1-2|TRBV7-3
CASSSRGIGGYTF
>TRBJ1-2|TRBV13
CASSLGQGSEYGYTF
>TRBJ1-2|TRBV7-9
CASSSPIAYGYTF
>TRBJ2-7|TRBV2
CASSRRIRDRENEQYF
>TRBJ2-1|TRBV15
CATSSYLAGGPGEQFF
>TRBJ1-6|TRBV2
CASSGQYNSPLHF
>TRBJ2-7|TRBV10-2
CATKIRGGPYEQYF
>TRBJ1-2|TRBV19
CASKGTGGGYGYTF
>TRBJ2-3|TRBV19
CASSISGVDTQYF
>TRBJ2-2|TRBV2
CASAEQNTGELFF
>TRBJ1-2|TRBV5-4
CASSLDGTGTYGYTF
>TRBJ1-6|TRBV7-2
CASSPLPQTPLHF
>TRBJ1-1|TRBV4-1
CASSTGTGSNTEAFF